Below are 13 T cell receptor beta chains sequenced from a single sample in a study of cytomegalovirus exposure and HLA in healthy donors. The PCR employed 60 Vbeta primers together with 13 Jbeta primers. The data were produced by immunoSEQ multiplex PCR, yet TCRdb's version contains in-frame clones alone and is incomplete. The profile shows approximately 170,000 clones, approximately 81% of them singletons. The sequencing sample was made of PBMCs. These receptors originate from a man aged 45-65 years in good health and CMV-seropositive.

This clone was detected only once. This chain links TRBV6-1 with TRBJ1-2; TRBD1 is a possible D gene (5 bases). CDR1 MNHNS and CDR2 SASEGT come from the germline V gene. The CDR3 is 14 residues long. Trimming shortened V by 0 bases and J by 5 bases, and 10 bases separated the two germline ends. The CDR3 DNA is TGTGCCAGCAGTGAAGCGGGGGGATGGTATGGCTACACCTTC. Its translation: CASSEAGGWYGYTF.

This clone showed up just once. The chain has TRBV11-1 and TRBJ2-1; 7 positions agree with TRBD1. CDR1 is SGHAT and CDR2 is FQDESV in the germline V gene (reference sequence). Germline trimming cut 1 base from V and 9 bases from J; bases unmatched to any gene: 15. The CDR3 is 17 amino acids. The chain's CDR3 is CASSLDPDRLTVREQFF. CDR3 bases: TGTGCCAGCAGCTTAGATCCGGACAGGCTTACCGTACGTGAGCAGTTCTTC.

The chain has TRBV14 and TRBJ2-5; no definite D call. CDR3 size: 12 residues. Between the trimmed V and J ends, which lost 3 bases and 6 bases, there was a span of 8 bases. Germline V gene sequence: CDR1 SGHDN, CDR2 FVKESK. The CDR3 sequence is CASSQEQQTQYF. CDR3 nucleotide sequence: TGTGCCAGCAGCCAGGAGCAGCAGACCCAGTACTTC.

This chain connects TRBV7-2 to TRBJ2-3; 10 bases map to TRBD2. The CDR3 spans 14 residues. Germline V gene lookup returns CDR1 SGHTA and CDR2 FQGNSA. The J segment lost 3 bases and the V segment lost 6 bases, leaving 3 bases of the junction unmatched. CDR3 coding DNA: TGTGCCAGCAGGCTAGCGGGAGAGACAGATACGCAGTATTTT. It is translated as CASRLAGETDTQYF.

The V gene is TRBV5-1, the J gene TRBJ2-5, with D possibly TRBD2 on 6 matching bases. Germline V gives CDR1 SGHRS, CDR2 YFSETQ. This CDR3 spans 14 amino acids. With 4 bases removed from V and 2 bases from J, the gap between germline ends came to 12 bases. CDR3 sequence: CASSLPGLQETQYF. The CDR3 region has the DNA TGCGCCAGCAGCCTTCCGGGACTGCAAGAGACCCAGTACTTC.

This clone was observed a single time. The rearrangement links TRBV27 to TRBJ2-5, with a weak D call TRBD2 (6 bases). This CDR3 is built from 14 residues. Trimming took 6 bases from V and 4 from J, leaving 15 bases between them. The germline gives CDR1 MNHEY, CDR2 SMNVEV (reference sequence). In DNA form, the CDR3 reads TGTGCCAGCAGGAGGGACCTAGCGAGAGAGACCCAGTACTTC. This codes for CASRRDLARETQYF.

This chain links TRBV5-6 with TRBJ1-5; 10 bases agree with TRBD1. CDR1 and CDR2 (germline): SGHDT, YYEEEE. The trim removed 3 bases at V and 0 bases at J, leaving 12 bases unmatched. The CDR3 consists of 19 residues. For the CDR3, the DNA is TGTGCCAGCAGCTGGACCGGGACAGGGGACCCATATAGCAATCAGCCCCAGCATTTT. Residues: CASSWTGTGDPYSNQPQHF.

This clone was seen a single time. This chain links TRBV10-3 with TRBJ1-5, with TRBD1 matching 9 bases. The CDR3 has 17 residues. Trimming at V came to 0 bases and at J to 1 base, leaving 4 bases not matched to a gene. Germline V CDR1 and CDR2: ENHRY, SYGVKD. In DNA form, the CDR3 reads TGTGCCATCAGTGAGTCCCGGGGGACAGGGAGCAATCAGCCCCAGCATTTT. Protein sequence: CAISESRGTGSNQPQHF.

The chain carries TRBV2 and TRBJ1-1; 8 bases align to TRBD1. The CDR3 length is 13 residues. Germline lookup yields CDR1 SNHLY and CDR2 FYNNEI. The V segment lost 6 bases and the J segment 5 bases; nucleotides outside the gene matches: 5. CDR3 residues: CASSPGTGTEAFF. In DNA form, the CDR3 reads TGTGCCAGCAGCCCCGGGACAGGTACTGAAGCTTTCTTT.

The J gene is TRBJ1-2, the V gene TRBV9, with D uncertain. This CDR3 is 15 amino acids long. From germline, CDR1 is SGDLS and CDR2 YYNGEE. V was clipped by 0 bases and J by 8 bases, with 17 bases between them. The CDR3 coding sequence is TGTGCCAGCAGCGTAGGCCGCGGGTTGGGAGGAGGCTACACCTTC. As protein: CASSVGRGLGGGYTF.

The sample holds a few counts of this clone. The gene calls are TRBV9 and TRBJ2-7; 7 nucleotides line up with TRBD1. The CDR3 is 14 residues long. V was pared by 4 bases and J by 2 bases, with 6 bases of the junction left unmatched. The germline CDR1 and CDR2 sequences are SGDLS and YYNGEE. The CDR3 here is CASSPRTGTYEQYF. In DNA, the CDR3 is TGTGCCAGCAGCCCCAGGACAGGAACCTACGAGCAGTACTTC.

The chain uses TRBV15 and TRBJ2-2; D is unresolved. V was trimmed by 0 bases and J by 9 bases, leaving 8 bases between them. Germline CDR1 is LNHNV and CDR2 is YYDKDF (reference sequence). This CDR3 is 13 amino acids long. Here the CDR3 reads CATSRDMSRELFF. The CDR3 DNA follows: TGTGCCACCAGCAGAGATATGAGCCGGGAGCTGTTTTTT.

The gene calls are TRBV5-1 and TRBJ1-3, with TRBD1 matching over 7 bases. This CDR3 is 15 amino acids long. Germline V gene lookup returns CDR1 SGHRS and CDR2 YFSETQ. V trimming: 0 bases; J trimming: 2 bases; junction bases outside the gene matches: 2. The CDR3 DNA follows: TGCGCCAGCAGCTTGGCCGGGACAGCTGGAAACACCATATATTTT. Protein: CASSLAGTAGNTIYF.